This T cell receptor beta chain was recorded in a study of T cell responses to AZD1222 COVID-19 vaccine (dated by TCRdb to the early 2020s). The study in broad terms: TCR sequencing was performed for about 250 trial participants, of whom about 210 were given two doses of AZD1222 and some 26 were given two doses of MenACWY control vaccine. Trial participants were enrolled into age subgroups of 18-55, 56-69 and 70-plus years, which contained around 150, 28 and 57 TCR-sequenced participants, respectively. Paper-wide results and their limitations: Conclusions about previously exposed vaccinees are limited, since just five to seven AZD1222 recipients were seropositive for SARS-CoV-2 at baseline. Because no day 14 peak-response samples were available, repertoires were characterized only after the peak T cell response. Spike-specific TCR breadth and depth rose significantly after two AZD1222 doses compared with day 0 and with MenACWY recipients. The whole spike protein was spanned by vaccine-associated CD4 TCRs, and dominant responses were seen in regions 160-218 and 743-854. Most participants were white British and females outnumbered males, and the authors suggested that clonal diversity may have been underestimated. In the small 56-69-year group, the increase in depth fell short of significance, most likely because of low power. Reportedly, close to half of the unique spike-specific TCRs recognized epitopes lying outside the regions that are mutated in the B.1.351 and B.1.1.7 variants.

With respect to this clone: It lacks a known antigen. No qualities accompany the bases; no much larger clone lies one base away.

The meaning of the sample's time point label: about 28 days (+/-7) after the second vaccine dose. AZD1222 recipients whose second dose came at about 4 weeks and those whose second dose came at about 12 weeks were combined into one group, since spike-specific TCR depth and breadth did not differ between the two schedules. Vaccinee samples were obtained from the UK trials COV001 and COV002, which included a single-blind randomized controlled phase 2/3 trial of AZD1222 (ChAdOx1 nCoV-19) in healthy adults. Trial participant PBMC samples were collected at day 0 and day 28 after the second dose for TCRbeta chain sequencing. The CDR3 regions of human TCRbeta chains were analyzed by immunosequencing. The original methods were these. TCRs in the repertoires were compared against a reference library of SARS-CoV-2-specific TCRs that had been generated with the MIRA antigen-specificity platform. Breadth meant the fraction of unique TCRs that were SARS-CoV-2-associated, whereas depth meant the fraction of total T cells that were SARS-CoV-2-associated. Using the MIRA data, each spike-specific TCR was assigned both to the spike region to which the TCR was reactive and to a CD4 or CD8 class. Log10-transformed breadth and depth values were compared by one-way ANOVA with Sidak's multiple comparisons tests. TCRdb took over this immuneACCESS table, retaining in-frame rearrangements with V and J assigned. Such tables are incomplete; in checked studies, under half of the missing clones stem from an unresolved V gene, and the remainder is unexplained. That table furnishes V, J and clone size, whereas the DNA furnished D and trimming. The sample has some 140,000 clones on record, more than 85% of them singletons. Clones ranked in the top ten supply 1.9% of the sample.

The germline V end is reduced by 8 bases and the J end by 3 bases; junction bases left unmatched: 2. Reading from cysteine to phenylalanine, the CDR3 counts 13 amino acids. Only the CDR3 part of the read is kept: 39 bases, read in frame from the first base. The germline V gene specifies MNHEY as CDR1 and SVGAGI as CDR2. The receptor chain draws on TRBV6-5 and TRBJ2-2; TRBD1 aligns with 8 central bases. The sequence came from an adult who received the AZD1222 COVID-19 vaccine. Sequenced material: peripheral blood, taken 28 days after the second AZD1222 dose. The CDR3 region reads CASATGDTGELFF. In nucleotide form, the sequence is TGTGCCAGCGCGACAGGGGACACCGGGGAGCTGTTTTTT.